Listed here are 6 T cell receptor beta chains from one sample, sequenced in a study of blood T cell repertoires in COVID-19. Here immunoSEQ multiplex PCR was the method, and the copy in TCRdb shows in-frame clones only, minus some. Of over 85,000 clones listed, around four fifths are singletons. Material for sequencing was peripheral blood. These receptors originate from a man aged 60 to 69 with active or convalescent COVID-19.

The chain employs TRBV5-1 and TRBJ2-2; D possibly corresponds to TRBD2 (6 bases). This CDR3 has 15 amino acids. Germline V gene sequence: CDR1 SGHRS, CDR2 YFSETQ. V dropped 0 bases and J dropped 3 bases, with 9 bases sitting between them. CDR3 protein: CASSLEAGHTGELFF. CDR3 in DNA: TGCGCCAGCAGCTTGGAAGCGGGTCACACCGGGGAGCTGTTTTTT.

As DNA, the CDR3 is TGTGCCAGCAGACGGGACAGGGTGGATAATTCACCCCTCCACTTT. Translated, it gives CASRRDRVDNSPLHF. V is TRBV7-8 and J is TRBJ1-6; 9 bases match TRBD1. Germline CDR1 reads SGHVS; CDR2 reads FQNEAQ. The CDR3 extends over 15 amino acids. The ends lost 6 bases at V and 5 bases at J; junction bases unmatched: 5.

This clone was counted once. The J gene is TRBJ1-2, the V gene TRBV19; D not certain. V was clipped by 3 bases and J by 3 bases, with 11 bases between them. CDR1 and CDR2 from the germline V gene are LNHDA and SQIVND (reference sequence). This CDR3 is 14 amino acids long. CDR3 nucleotides: TGTGCCAGTAGTATTGAGCCTTACGACTATGGCTACACCTTC. It translates to CASSIEPYDYGYTF.

The rearrangement links TRBV5-1 to TRBJ2-5; 10 bases are shared with TRBD2. The CDR3 is 15 residues long. Trimming removed 4 bases from V and 2 bases from J; junction bases left unmatched: 5. CDR1 and CDR2 (germline): SGHRS, YFSETQ. CDR3 sequence: CASSAGLAVQETQYF. The CDR3 coding sequence is TGCGCCAGCAGCGCCGGACTAGCGGTACAAGAGACCCAGTACTTC.

In nucleotides, the CDR3 is TGTGCCAGCAGTCCTGGCGGGGTGGGCTATGGCTACACCTTC. This sequence encodes CASSPGGVGYGYTF. The chain couples TRBV28 to TRBJ1-2; D not certain. The germline gives CDR1 MDHEN, CDR2 SYDVKM. This CDR3 region has 14 residues. V lost 5 bases to trimming and J lost 4 bases, with 14 bases between them.

V is TRBV28 and J is TRBJ1-5, with D perhaps matching TRBD1 (5 bases). V lost 2 bases and J lost 8, with 7 bases in between. Germline V gene data show CDR1 as MDHEN and CDR2 as SYDVKM. The CDR3 is 12 amino acids. CDR3: CASSLQGKPQHF. DNA of the CDR3: TGTGCCAGCAGTTTACAGGGCAAGCCCCAGCATTTT.